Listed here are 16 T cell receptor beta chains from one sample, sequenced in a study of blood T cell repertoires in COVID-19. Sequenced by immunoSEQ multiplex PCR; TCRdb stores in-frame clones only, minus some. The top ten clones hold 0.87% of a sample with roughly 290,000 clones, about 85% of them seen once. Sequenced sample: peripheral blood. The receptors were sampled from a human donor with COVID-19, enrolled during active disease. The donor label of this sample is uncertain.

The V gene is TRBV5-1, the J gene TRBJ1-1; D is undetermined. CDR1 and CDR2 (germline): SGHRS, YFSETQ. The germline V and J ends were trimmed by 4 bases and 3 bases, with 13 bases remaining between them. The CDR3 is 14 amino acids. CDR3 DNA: TGCGCCAGCAGCCAGCGGGTCGGCGACACTGAAGCTTTCTTT. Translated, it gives CASSQRVGDTEAFF.

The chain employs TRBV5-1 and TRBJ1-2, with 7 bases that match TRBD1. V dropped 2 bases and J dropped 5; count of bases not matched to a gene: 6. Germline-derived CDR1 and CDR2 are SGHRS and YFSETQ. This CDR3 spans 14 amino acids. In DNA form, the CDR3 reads TGCGCCAGCAGCTTCCGGGACAGTGATTATGGCTACACCTTC. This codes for CASSFRDSDYGYTF.

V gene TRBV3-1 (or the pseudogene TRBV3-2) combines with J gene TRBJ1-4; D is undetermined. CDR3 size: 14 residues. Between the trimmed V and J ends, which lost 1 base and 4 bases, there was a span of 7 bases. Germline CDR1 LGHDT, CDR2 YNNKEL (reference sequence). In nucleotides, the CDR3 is TGTGCCAGCAGCCAAGGCCGCAGTAATGAAAAACTGTTTTTT. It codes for CASSQGRSNEKLFF.

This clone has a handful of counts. CDR3 sequence: CASRNGVRLPDTQYF. The DNA for the CDR3 is TGTGCCAGCAGGAACGGGGTCCGACTGCCAGATACGCAGTATTTT. The chain couples TRBV2 to TRBJ2-3; a weak D match, TRBD2 (5 bases). The CDR3 has 15 residues. The germline V gene has CDR1 SNHLY and CDR2 FYNNEI. Trimming shortened V by 6 bases and J by 4 bases, and 17 bases separated the two germline ends.

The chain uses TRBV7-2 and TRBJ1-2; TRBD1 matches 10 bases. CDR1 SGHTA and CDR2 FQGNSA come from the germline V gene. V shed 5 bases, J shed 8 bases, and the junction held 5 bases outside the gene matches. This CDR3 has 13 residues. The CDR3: CASSNRQGAGYTF. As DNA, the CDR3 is TGTGCCAGCAGCAACAGACAGGGGGCGGGCTACACCTTC.

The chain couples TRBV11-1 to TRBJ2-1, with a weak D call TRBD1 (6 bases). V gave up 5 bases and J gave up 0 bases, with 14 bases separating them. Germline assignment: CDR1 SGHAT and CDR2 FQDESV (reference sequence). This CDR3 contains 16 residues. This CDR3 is CASSPGTSGSYNEQFF. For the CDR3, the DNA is TGTGCCAGCAGCCCGGGGACATCCGGCTCCTACAATGAGCAGTTCTTC.

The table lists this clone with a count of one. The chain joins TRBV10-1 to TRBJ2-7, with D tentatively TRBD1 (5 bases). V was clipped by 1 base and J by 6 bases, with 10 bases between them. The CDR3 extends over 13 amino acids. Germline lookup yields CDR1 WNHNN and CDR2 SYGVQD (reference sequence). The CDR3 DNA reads TGCGCCAGCAGTGAGTGGGGCTTACCCGAGCAGTACTTC. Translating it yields CASSEWGLPEQYF.

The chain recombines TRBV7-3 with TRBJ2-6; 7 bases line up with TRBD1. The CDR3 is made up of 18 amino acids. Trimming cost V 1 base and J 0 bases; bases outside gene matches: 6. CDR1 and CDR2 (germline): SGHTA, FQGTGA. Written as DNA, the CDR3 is TGTGCCAGCAGCTTAAGAGGGACAGTTAGCTCTGGGGCCAACGTCCTGACTTTC. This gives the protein CASSLRGTVSSGANVLTF.

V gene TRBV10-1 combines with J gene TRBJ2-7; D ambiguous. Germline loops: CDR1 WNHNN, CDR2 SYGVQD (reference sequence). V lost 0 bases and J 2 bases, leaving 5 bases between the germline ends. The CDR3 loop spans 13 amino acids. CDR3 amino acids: CASSESATYEQYF. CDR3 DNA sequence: TGCGCCAGCAGTGAGTCCGCTACCTACGAGCAGTACTTC.

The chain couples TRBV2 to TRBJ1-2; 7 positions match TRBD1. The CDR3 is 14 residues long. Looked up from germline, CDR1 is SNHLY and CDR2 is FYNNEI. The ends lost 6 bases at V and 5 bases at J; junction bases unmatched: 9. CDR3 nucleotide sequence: TGTGCCAGCAGGAGAGGGGGCGGGATGTATGGCTACACCTTC. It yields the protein CASRRGGGMYGYTF.

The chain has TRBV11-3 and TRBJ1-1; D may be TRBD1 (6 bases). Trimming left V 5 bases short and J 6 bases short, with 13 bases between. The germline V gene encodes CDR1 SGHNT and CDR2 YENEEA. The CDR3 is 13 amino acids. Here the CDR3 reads CASSPQGHAEAFF. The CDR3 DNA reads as TGTGCCAGCAGCCCCCAGGGGCATGCTGAAGCTTTCTTT.

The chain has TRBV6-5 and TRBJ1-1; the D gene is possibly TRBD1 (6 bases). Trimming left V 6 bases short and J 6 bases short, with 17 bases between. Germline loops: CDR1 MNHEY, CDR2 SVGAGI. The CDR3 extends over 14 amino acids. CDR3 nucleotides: TGTGCCAGCAGAGCGAGGGGGGGTTATCCTGAAGCTTTCTTT. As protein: CASRARGGYPEAFF.

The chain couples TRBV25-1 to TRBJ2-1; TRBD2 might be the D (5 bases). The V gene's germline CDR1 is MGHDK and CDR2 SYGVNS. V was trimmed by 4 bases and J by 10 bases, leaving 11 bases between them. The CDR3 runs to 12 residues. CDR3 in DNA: TGTGCCAGCAGTGGGAACGGGAAGGAGCAGTTCTTC. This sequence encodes CASSGNGKEQFF.

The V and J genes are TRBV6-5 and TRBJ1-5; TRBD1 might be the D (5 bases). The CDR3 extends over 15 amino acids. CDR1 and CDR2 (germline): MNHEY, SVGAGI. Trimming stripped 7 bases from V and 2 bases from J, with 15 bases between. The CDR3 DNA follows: TGTGCCAGCACCATCGACAGAGAGGGCAATCAGCCCCAGCATTTT. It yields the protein CASTIDREGNQPQHF.

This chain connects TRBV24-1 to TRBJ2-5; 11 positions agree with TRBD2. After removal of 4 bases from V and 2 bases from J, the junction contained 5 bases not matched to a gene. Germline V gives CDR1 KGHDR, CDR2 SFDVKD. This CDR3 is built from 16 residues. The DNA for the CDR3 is TGTGCCACCAGTGACCTCTTAGCGGGAGGGCAAGAGACCCAGTACTTC. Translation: CATSDLLAGGQETQYF.

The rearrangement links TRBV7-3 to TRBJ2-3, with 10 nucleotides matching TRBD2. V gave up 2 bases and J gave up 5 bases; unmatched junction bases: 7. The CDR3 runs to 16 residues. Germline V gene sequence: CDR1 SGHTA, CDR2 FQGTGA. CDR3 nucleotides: TGTGCCAGCAGCTTATCCCTAGCGGGAGTCGGAGATACGCAGTATTTT. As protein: CASSLSLAGVGDTQYF.